The next 17 T cell receptor beta chains were all read from a single sample in a study of neoadjuvant anti-PD-1 for oral cavity cancer (dated by TCRdb to the early 2020s). The method behind the library was the immunoSEQ multiplex PCR assay. TCRdb provides this immuneACCESS table in a form limited to in-frame rearrangements. Some clones are lacking; in checked studies, under half of them reflect an unresolved V gene, and why the rest are absent is not known. The sample contains over 80,000 clones, 84% of them found a single time. Together, the top ten hold approximately 3.4% of the sample. The sample's time point label, in plain terms: before neoadjuvant nivolumab. The source was PBMCs, collected before nivolumab (anti-PD-1) treatment. These receptor sequences come from a person aged 40-85 years with oral cavity squamous cell carcinoma.

The chain employs TRBV30 and TRBJ2-3, with D possibly being TRBD1 (6 bases). The germline V gene encodes CDR1 GTSNPN and CDR2 SVGIG (reference sequence). This CDR3 contains 13 residues. The ends were cut back, 3 bases at V and 5 bases at J, with 12 bases in the middle. CDR3 residues: CAWSRGYGDTQYF. In DNA form, the CDR3 reads TGTGCCTGGAGCAGGGGTTATGGAGATACGCAGTATTTT.

In its sample, this clone was seen once. This chain joins TRBV29-1 and TRBJ2-5; 8 bases match TRBD1. Trimming took 3 bases from V and 4 from J; bases not matched to a gene: 7. The CDR3 runs 14 residues. CDR1 is SQVTM and CDR2 is ANQGSEA in the germline V gene. The CDR3 nucleotides read TGCAGCGTTGATGCTAGGGACAGGACAGAGACCCAGTACTTC. This encodes CSVDARDRTETQYF.

This clone appeared a single time. V and J are TRBV10-3 and TRBJ2-2; D is undetermined. V was clipped by 10 bases and J by 4 bases, with 16 bases between them. The CDR3 consists of 14 residues. Per germline, CDR1 ENHRY and CDR2 SYGVKD. The CDR3 DNA is TGTGCCACCCGCCCTCTCGCTAGCACCGGGGAGCTGTTTTTT. Its protein product is CATRPLASTGELFF.

The V gene is TRBV2, the J gene TRBJ2-1, with TRBD2 identical over 11 bases. The germline V gene has CDR1 SNHLY and CDR2 FYNNEI. CDR3 length: 16 residues. V shed 4 bases and J 6 bases; nucleotides not matched to a gene: 8. CDR3 residues: CASSVLAGGVGNEQFF. The CDR3 DNA reads TGTGCCAGCAGTGTTTTAGCGGGAGGGGTGGGCAATGAGCAGTTCTTC.

CDR3 nucleotide sequence: TGTGCCAGCAGGTCGGGGATCTCTGGGGCCAACGTCCTGACTTTC. Encoded protein: CASRSGISGANVLTF. The V and J genes are TRBV11-2 and TRBJ2-6; TRBD2 might be the D (5 bases). The CDR3 length is 15 residues. With 6 bases removed from V and 0 bases from J, the gap between germline ends came to 9 bases. CDR1 and CDR2 (germline): SGHAT, FQNNGV.

This clone was seen just once. The V call is TRBV10-3, the J call TRBJ2-7, with D perhaps TRBD1 (6 bases). V was cut by 4 bases and J by 2 bases, with 9 bases left in between. CDR3 length: 13 residues. Germline CDR1 and CDR2: ENHRY and SYGVKD. Here the CDR3 DNA reads TGTGCCATCAGTGGGGGACAACCCTACGAGCAGTACTTC. Protein: CAISGGQPYEQYF.

This chain connects TRBV6-6 to TRBJ2-5, with D perhaps being TRBD1 or TRBD2 (5 bases each). There are 11 residues in the CDR3. The germline CDR1 and CDR2 sequences are MNHNY and SVGAGI (reference sequence). V was pared by 6 bases and J by 5 bases, with 7 bases between. CDR3 sequence (DNA): TGTGCCAGCAGGGGACGGGAGACCCAGTACTTC. Protein product: CASRGRETQYF.

The chain couples TRBV6-5 to TRBJ1-3; 9 bases match TRBD1. Unmatched junction bases numbered 3, after V lost 5 bases and J lost 4 bases. Germline V gives CDR1 MNHEY, CDR2 SVGAGI. This CDR3 contains 14 residues. CDR3 sequence: CASSGTGNGNTIYF. The DNA for the CDR3 is TGTGCCAGCAGTGGGACAGGGAACGGAAACACCATATATTTT.

The chain joins TRBV19 to TRBJ2-1; 10 bases fit TRBD2. J gave up 4 bases and V 0 bases, and 3 bases lay outside the gene matches. The CDR3 length is 16 residues. Per germline, CDR1 LNHDA and CDR2 SQIVND (reference sequence). This CDR3 reads CASSIDLAGVYNEQFF. The CDR3 coding sequence is TGTGCCAGTAGTATAGATCTAGCGGGAGTGTACAATGAGCAGTTCTTC.

Comment on this clone: A junction boundary mismatches the germline segment, possibly from a read error. The V gene is TRBV7-7, the J gene TRBJ2-2, with unresolved D. Germline lookup yields CDR1 SSHAT and CDR2 FNYEAQ (reference sequence). The CDR3 runs to 13 residues. The CDR3 DNA reads TGTGCTAGCAGCTTCCCAGGCACCGGGGAGCTGTTTTTT. Translation gives CASSFPGTGELFF.

This clone was counted a few times. V and J are TRBV7-9 and TRBJ1-1; possible D gene TRBD1, 5 bases. V was trimmed by 4 bases and J by 5 bases, leaving 14 bases between them. The CDR3 is 14 residues long. Germline loops: CDR1 SEHNR, CDR2 FQNEAQ (reference sequence). The CDR3: CASSYPRGGTEAFF. The DNA of the CDR3 is TGTGCCAGCAGCTACCCTCGGGGGGGGACTGAAGCTTTCTTT.

This chain connects TRBV13 to TRBJ2-4, with D perhaps matching TRBD1 or TRBD2 (6 bases each). CDR3 length: 15 amino acids. The germline V gene encodes CDR1 PRHDT and CDR2 FYEKMQ (reference sequence). V lost 0 bases to trimming and J lost 7 bases, with 13 bases between them. CDR3 nucleotide sequence: TGTGCCAGCAGCTTAGGTGGAGGGGGATGGAACATTCAGTACTTC. Translation gives CASSLGGGGWNIQYF.

This rearrangement joins TRBV6-5 to TRBJ1-4; D possibly corresponds to TRBD1 (5 bases). The CDR3 length is 14 residues. The V gene lost 6 bases and the J gene lost 2 bases, with 10 bases spanning the gap. The germline V gene encodes CDR1 MNHEY and CDR2 SVGAGI. CDR3 DNA sequence: TGTGCCAGCAGCCAGGGTTTGACTAATGAAAAACTGTTTTTT. Residues: CASSQGLTNEKLFF.

The V and J genes are TRBV6-1 and TRBJ2-3, with unresolved D. CDR1 and CDR2 (germline): MNHNS, SASEGT. The CDR3 is 15 amino acids. Trimming cost V 4 bases and J 2 bases, with 13 bases left between them. DNA for the CDR3: TGTGCCAGCAGTGCCCAGTTTGGGATCACAGATACGCAGTATTTT. Translated: CASSAQFGITDTQYF.

There are a few counts of this clone. The chain carries TRBV6-1 and TRBJ1-2; no clear D. V dropped 2 bases and J dropped 8 bases, with 12 bases sitting between them. CDR1 and CDR2 from the germline V gene are MNHNS and SASEGT. The length of the CDR3 is 13 residues. The CDR3 loop reads CASSETDVRGYTF. CDR3 DNA sequence: TGTGCCAGCAGTGAAACCGACGTGCGGGGCTACACCTTC.

The chain links TRBV2 to TRBJ1-5, with D possibly being TRBD1 (6 bases). The germline CDR1 and CDR2 sequences are SNHLY and FYNNEI. The CDR3 sequence is 15 residues long. V lost 6 bases and J lost 0, with 12 bases in between. The CDR3 sequence: CASSDGTRSNQPQHF. CDR3 nucleotides: TGTGCCAGCAGCGATGGGACACGTAGCAATCAGCCCCAGCATTTT.

The chain combines TRBV4-2 with TRBJ2-1; D is unresolved. The V and J ends lost 0 bases and 8 bases respectively, with 8 bases between them. Per germline, CDR1 LGHNA and CDR2 YNFKEQ. The CDR3 is made up of 13 amino acids. The CDR3 is CASSQDSGDEQFF. CDR3 DNA: TGTGCCAGCAGCCAAGATTCTGGCGATGAGCAGTTCTTC.